The rows below give T cell receptor beta chains drawn from one sample of a study of T cell responses to AZD1222 COVID-19 vaccine. Clones were sequenced by immunoSEQ multiplex PCR, and TCRdb holds only the in-frame ones, with some missing. Found here are approximately 140,000 clones, 80% to 95% of them singletons; the top ten hold around 3%. This specimen consisted of peripheral blood, obtained on day 0 of AZD1222 vaccination. These receptors came from an adult in good health. Both conserved end residues are part of each CDR3. A D gene is named only where the DNA matches it firmly. Rows may omit the clone size; those that give it use once, few, many or a size class.

CDR3 DNA: TGTGCCAGCAGCGTAGCGGGAGAAACGCAGTATTTT
CDR3 protein: CASSVAGETQYF
clone size: NA
V gene: TRBV9
D gene: NA
CDR3 length: 12
J gene: TRBJ2-3

CDR3 DNA: TGTGCCAGTAGGAAGGGGCTGGGCAATCAGCCCCAGCATTTT
CDR3 protein: CASRKGLGNQPQHF
clone size: NA
V gene: TRBV19
D gene: NA
CDR3 length: 14
J gene: TRBJ1-5

CDR3 DNA: TGTGCCAGCAGCGTACAGGGGACTGGAAACACCATATATTTT
CDR3 protein: CASSVQGTGNTIYF
clone size: NA
V gene: TRBV9
D gene: NA
CDR3 length: 14
J gene: TRBJ1-3

CDR3 DNA: TGCAGCGTTGTAGTGGGTCTTGTGTACGAGCAGTACTTC
CDR3 protein: CSVVVGLVYEQYF
clone size: NA
V gene: TRBV29-1
D gene: NA
CDR3 length: 13
J gene: TRBJ2-7

CDR3 DNA: TGCGCCAGCAGCCGAAGCCGGGCCCGGGGCGGGGAGACCCAGTACTTC
CDR3 protein: CASSRSRARGGETQYF
clone size: once
V gene: TRBV4-3
D gene: NA
CDR3 length: 16
J gene: TRBJ2-5

CDR3 DNA: TGCGCCAGCAGCCAGCGGACAGGACCCTACGAGCAGTACTTC
CDR3 protein: CASSQRTGPYEQYF
clone size: NA
V gene: TRBV4-1
D gene: TRBD1
CDR3 length: 14
J gene: TRBJ2-7

CDR3 DNA: TGTGCCAGCAGTTACTCACGACAGAGTTATGGCTACACCTTC
CDR3 protein: CASSYSRQSYGYTF
clone size: once
V gene: TRBV6-6
D gene: NA
CDR3 length: 14
J gene: TRBJ1-2

CDR3 DNA: TGTGCCAGCAGCCCCCGTGGACTAGCGGGGAGCTCCTACAATGAGCAGTTCTTC
CDR3 protein: CASSPRGLAGSSYNEQFF
clone size: NA
V gene: TRBV3-1/TRBV3-2
D gene: TRBD2
CDR3 length: 18
J gene: TRBJ2-1

CDR3 DNA: TGTGCCAGTAGTAACAGGCATCAGCCCCAGCATTTT
CDR3 protein: CASSNRHQPQHF
clone size: NA
V gene: TRBV19
D gene: NA
CDR3 length: 12
J gene: TRBJ1-5

CDR3 DNA: TGTGCCAGTAGTATTAGACAGACCGGGGAGCTGTTTTTT
CDR3 protein: CASSIRQTGELFF
clone size: NA
V gene: TRBV19
D gene: NA
CDR3 length: 13
J gene: TRBJ2-2

CDR3 DNA: TGTGCCAGCAGTTTTCTAGGGGACCTTAGGTATGGCTACACCTTC
CDR3 protein: CASSFLGDLRYGYTF
clone size: NA
V gene: TRBV28
D gene: NA
CDR3 length: 15
J gene: TRBJ1-2

CDR3 DNA: TGTGCCAGCAGCAAAAGGCGGGCAGGAGACTATGGCTACACCTTC
CDR3 protein: CASSKRRAGDYGYTF
clone size: NA
V gene: TRBV4-2
D gene: NA
CDR3 length: 15
J gene: TRBJ1-2

CDR3 DNA: TGTGCCAGTAGTCCCCCGAGGATAACATCAAATAGCAATCAGCCCCAGCATTTT
CDR3 protein: CASSPPRITSNSNQPQHF
clone size: once
V gene: TRBV19
D gene: NA
CDR3 length: 18
J gene: TRBJ1-5

CDR3 DNA: TGTGCCAGTGCTGGCAGCGGGAGTGTTGACAATGAGCAGTTCTTC
CDR3 protein: CASAGSGSVDNEQFF
clone size: NA
V gene: TRBV19
D gene: TRBD2
CDR3 length: 15
J gene: TRBJ2-1

CDR3 DNA: TGTGCCAGCAGCACCTGGACAGAAAACGAGCAGTACTTC
CDR3 protein: CASSTWTENEQYF
clone size: NA
V gene: TRBV11-2
D gene: NA
CDR3 length: 13
J gene: TRBJ2-7

CDR3 DNA: TGTGCCATCAGTGAGGATAGCACGAGGATTAGCAATCAGCCCCAGCATTTT
CDR3 protein: CAISEDSTRISNQPQHF
clone size: NA
V gene: TRBV10-3
D gene: NA
CDR3 length: 17
J gene: TRBJ1-5

CDR3 DNA: TGTGCCAGCTCACCTCCCGTGCAGAGCACAGATACGCAGTATTTT
CDR3 protein: CASSPPVQSTDTQYF
clone size: NA
V gene: TRBV18
D gene: NA
CDR3 length: 15
J gene: TRBJ2-3

CDR3 DNA: TGTGCCAGCAGTGACCCGGGTCAGCCCCAGCATTTT
CDR3 protein: CASSDPGQPQHF
clone size: NA
V gene: TRBV6-1
D gene: NA
CDR3 length: 12
J gene: TRBJ1-5

CDR3 DNA: TGTGCCAGCAGCTCGTTAAGGGCCGCGGCGGGGACCCACTTCCACTTT
CDR3 protein: CASSSLRAAAGTHFHF
clone size: NA
V gene: TRBV5-6
D gene: NA
CDR3 length: 16
J gene: TRBJ1-6

CDR3 DNA: TGTGCCTGGAGTGAAGTACAAAATCAGCCCCAGCATTTT
CDR3 protein: CAWSEVQNQPQHF
clone size: NA
V gene: TRBV30
D gene: NA
CDR3 length: 13
J gene: TRBJ1-5